A selection of T cell receptor beta chains follows, all from one sample in a study of shared clonotypes between healthy human individuals. Assay: immunoSEQ multiplex PCR; the TCRdb copy retains only in-frame clones and omits some. Among fewer than 1 million clones listed, approximately 96% were seen once. Sequenced material: naive CD8+ T cells sorted from blood. The receptors were gathered from a man between 25 and 39 years old in good health. CDR3s include the opening cysteine and the closing phenylalanine or tryptophan. A D gene is named only where the DNA matches it firmly. Where a row states a size, it is once, few, many or the class of an expanded clone; other rows omit it.

size	D	V	J	DNA	CDR3
-	TRBD1	TRBV9	TRBJ1-2	TGTGCCAGCAGCGTAAGCAGGGGGAAGGGCTATGGCTACACCTTC	CASSVSRGKGYGYTF
-	-	TRBV19	TRBJ2-1	TGTGCCAGTCGGAGTGACAGTGAGCAGTTCTTC	CASRSDSEQFF
-	-	TRBV30	TRBJ1-1	TGTGCCTGGAGCGGGAGCATGAACACTGAAGCTTTCTTT	CAWSGSMNTEAFF
-	-	TRBV5-6	TRBJ2-6	TGTGCCAGCACCATGAAGTCTGGGGCCAACGTCCTGACTTTC	CASTMKSGANVLTF
-	-	TRBV10-3	TRBJ2-1	TGTGCCATCACTCCCACTCATCCGGGAGATGGCAATGAGCAGTTCTTC	CAITPTHPGDGNEQFF
-	-	TRBV15	TRBJ2-7	TGTGCCACCAGCAGCACCACAGGCTCCTACGAGCAGTACTTC	CATSSTTGSYEQYF
once	-	TRBV28	TRBJ2-3	TGTGCCAGCAGTTTATACGAGGGCACAGATACGCAGTATTTT	CASSLYEGTDTQYF
-	TRBD2	TRBV9	TRBJ2-1	TGTGCCAGCACCCCTCTTAGCGGGAGCAGGGGTGATGAGCAGTTCTTC	CASTPLSGSRGDEQFF
-	-	TRBV11-2	TRBJ2-1	TGTGCCAGCAGCCGTTTTAGCTCCTACAATGAGCAGTTCTTC	CASSRFSSYNEQFF
-	TRBD1	TRBV10-3	TRBJ2-7	TGTGCCATCAGCGCCGGGACAGGCAGCTCCTACGAGCAGTACTTC	CAISAGTGSSYEQYF
-	-	TRBV9	TRBJ2-5	TGTGCCAGCAGCGTACTTCCAGGCCTCCAAGAGACCCAGTACTTC	CASSVLPGLQETQYF
-	-	TRBV5-4	TRBJ1-3	TGTGCCAGCAGCTTGGAAACGACCGGGTCAACCATATATTTT	CASSLETTGSTIYF
-	-	TRBV6-5	TRBJ1-2	TGTGCCAGCAGTCTTTGGGAGGGTGACTATGGCTACACCTTC	CASSLWEGDYGYTF
-	TRBD2	TRBV27	TRBJ2-3	TGTGCCAGCAGTTTAGTCGGGCTAGCGGGCACAGATACGCAGTATTTT	CASSLVGLAGTDTQYF
-	-	TRBV7-9	TRBJ2-5	TGTGCCAGCAGCTTACCGTTGGGACAAGAGACCCAGTACTTC	CASSLPLGQETQYF
-	TRBD1	TRBV18	TRBJ2-7	TGTGCCAGCTCACCGACAGGGAACGAGCAGTACTTC	CASSPTGNEQYF
-	TRBD2	TRBV9	TRBJ2-2	TGTGCCAGCAGCGAGCCCCAGCGGGAGACTGGGCCCGGGGAGCTGTTTTTT	CASSEPQRETGPGELFF
-	TRBD2	TRBV7-9	TRBJ2-1	TGTGCCAGCAGCTTCCAGCGGGAGGTGGATGAGCAGTTCTTC	CASSFQREVDEQFF
-	-	TRBV28	TRBJ1-5	TGTGCCAGCAGTTTACCCTTTGGTTACCAGCCCCAGCATTTT	CASSLPFGYQPQHF
-	-	TRBV7-6	TRBJ1-3	TGTGCCAGCAGCTTAGCCCCAGGATCTGGAAACACCATATATTTT	CASSLAPGSGNTIYF
-	-	TRBV6-5	TRBJ2-7	TGTGCCAGCAGTATATCGGGCTACGAGCAGTACTTC	CASSISGYEQYF
-	TRBD1	TRBV27	TRBJ1-1	TGTGCCAGCAGTTTATCCCCGCGACAGGGAAACACTGAAGCTTTCTTT	CASSLSPRQGNTEAFF
-	-	TRBV14	TRBJ2-5	TGTGCCAGCAGCCAAGAGAGGTCAAACCAAGAGACCCAGTACTTC	CASSQERSNQETQYF
-	TRBD2	TRBV27	TRBJ2-7	TGTGCCAGCAGTTTCCTCAGCGGGATCAGTGAGCAGTACTTC	CASSFLSGISEQYF
-	TRBD1	TRBV5-5	TRBJ1-1	TGTGCCAGCAGCGGGGGGACAGCGGGTATGAACACTGAAGCTTTCTTT	CASSGGTAGMNTEAFF
-	-	TRBV10-3	TRBJ1-1	TGTGCCATCAGTCAGGAGGGGATGAACACTGAAGCTTTCTTT	CAISQEGMNTEAFF
-	-	TRBV9	TRBJ2-7	TGTGCCAGCAGCGTAGCCAGGAGCTCCTATGAGCAGTACTTC	CASSVARSSYEQYF
-	-	TRBV7-2	TRBJ2-3	TGTGCCAGCAGCCCGGGCCCGACAGATACGCAGTATTTT	CASSPGPTDTQYF
-	TRBD1	TRBV13	TRBJ2-5	TGTGCCAGCGGGGAGACAGGGCCTCGGGAGACCCAGTACTTC	CASGETGPRETQYF
once	-	TRBV27	TRBJ2-7	TGTGCCAGCAGTTGGTATGGCTCCTACGAGCAGTACTTC	CASSWYGSYEQYF
once	TRBD1	TRBV29-1	TRBJ2-3	TGCAGCGTTATACAGGGGGCTGGGACAGATACGCAGTATTTT	CSVIQGAGTDTQYF
-	-	TRBV2	TRBJ1-5	TGTGCCAGCAGTCTGAGCCGGACGCAGCAGCCCCAGCATTTT	CASSLSRTQQPQHF
-	-	TRBV28	TRBJ2-7	TGTGCCAGCTCGCGGAGGCGGGGCGAGCAGTACTTC	CASSRRRGEQYF
-	-	TRBV10-3	TRBJ1-4	TGTGCCATCAGTGATAAGAGGGGTGAAAAACTGTTTTTT	CAISDKRGEKLFF
-	-	TRBV5-4	TRBJ1-2	TGTGCCAGCAGCTTGCCCCGGATGAATATCTATGGCTACACCTTC	CASSLPRMNIYGYTF
-	-	TRBV2	TRBJ1-5	TGTGCCAGCAGTGAGTGGATGCCAAGGGCAGGCAATCAGCCCCAGCATTTT	CASSEWMPRAGNQPQHF
-	-	TRBV27	TRBJ2-1	TGTGCCAGCAGTAGGACTGGGACTTGGAGTAACAATGAGCAGTTCTTC	CASSRTGTWSNNEQFF
-	-	TRBV19	TRBJ1-5	TGTGCCAGTAGTATGACAGGACATAGCAATCAGCCCCAGCATTTT	CASSMTGHSNQPQHF
-	TRBD1	TRBV27	TRBJ2-1	TGTGCCAGCAGTTCACAGGGGCTATACAATGAGCAGTTCTTC	CASSSQGLYNEQFF
-	TRBD2	TRBV7-9	TRBJ2-3	TGTGCCAGCAGCCCCCTACTAGCGGGTTTCACAGATACGCAGTATTTT	CASSPLLAGFTDTQYF
once	-	TRBV5-6	TRBJ1-1	TGTGCCAGCAGCTTAGTAGGCACTGAAGCTTTCTTT	CASSLVGTEAFF
-	-	TRBV13	TRBJ2-7	TGTGCCAGCAGTGACCGATTGTACGAGCAGTACTTC	CASSDRLYEQYF
once	TRBD1	TRBV10-3	TRBJ2-7	TGTGCCATCAGTGGGGGGACAGGAGGCTACGAGCAGTACTTC	CAISGGTGGYEQYF
-	-	TRBV27	TRBJ1-2	TGTGCCAGCAGTTTGTCCGGAGTGTATGGCTACACCTTC	CASSLSGVYGYTF
-	-	TRBV19	TRBJ2-6	TGTGCCAGTACCCTCGTCCCGGGCTCTGGGGCCAACGTCCTGACTTTC	CASTLVPGSGANVLTF
-	-	TRBV7-9	TRBJ1-3	TGTGCCAGCCTCCCCCCCCGGGTATACAACACCATATATTTT	CASLPPRVYNTIYF